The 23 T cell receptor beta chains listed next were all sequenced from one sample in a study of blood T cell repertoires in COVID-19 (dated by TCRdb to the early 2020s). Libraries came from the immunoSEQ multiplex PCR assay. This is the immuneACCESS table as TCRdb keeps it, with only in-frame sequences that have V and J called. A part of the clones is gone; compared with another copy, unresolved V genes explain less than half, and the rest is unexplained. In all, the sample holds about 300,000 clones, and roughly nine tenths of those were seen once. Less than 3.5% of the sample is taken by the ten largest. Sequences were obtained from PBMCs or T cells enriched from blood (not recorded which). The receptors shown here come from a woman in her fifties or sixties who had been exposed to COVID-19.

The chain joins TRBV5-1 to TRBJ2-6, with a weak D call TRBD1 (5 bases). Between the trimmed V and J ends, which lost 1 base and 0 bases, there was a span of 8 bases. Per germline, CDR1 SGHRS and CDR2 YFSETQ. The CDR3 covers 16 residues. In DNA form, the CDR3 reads TGCGCCAGCAGCTTGTTCGACAGCTCTGGGGCCAACGTCCTGACTTTC. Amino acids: CASSLFDSSGANVLTF.

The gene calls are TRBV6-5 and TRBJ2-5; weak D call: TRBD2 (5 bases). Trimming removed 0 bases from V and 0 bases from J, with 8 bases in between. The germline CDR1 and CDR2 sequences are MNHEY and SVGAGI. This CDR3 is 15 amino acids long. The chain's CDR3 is CASSYSGGYQETQYF. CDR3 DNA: TGTGCCAGCAGTTACTCTGGCGGGTACCAAGAGACCCAGTACTTC.

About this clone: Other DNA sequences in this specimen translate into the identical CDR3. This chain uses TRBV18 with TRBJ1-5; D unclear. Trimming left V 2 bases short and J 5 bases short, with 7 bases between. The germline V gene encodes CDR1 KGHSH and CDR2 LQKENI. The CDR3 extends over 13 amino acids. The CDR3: CASSPLGDQPQHF. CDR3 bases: TGTGCCAGCTCACCATTGGGCGATCAGCCCCAGCATTTT.

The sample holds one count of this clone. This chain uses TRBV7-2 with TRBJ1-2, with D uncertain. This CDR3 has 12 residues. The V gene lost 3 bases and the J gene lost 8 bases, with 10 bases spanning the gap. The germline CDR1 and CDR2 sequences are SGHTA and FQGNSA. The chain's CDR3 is CASSLGIRGYTF. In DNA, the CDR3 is TGTGCCAGCAGCTTGGGCATTAGGGGCTACACCTTC.

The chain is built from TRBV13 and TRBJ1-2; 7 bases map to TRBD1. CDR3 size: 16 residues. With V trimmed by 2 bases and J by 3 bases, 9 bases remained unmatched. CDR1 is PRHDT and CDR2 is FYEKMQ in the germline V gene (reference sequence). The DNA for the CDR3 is TGTGCCAGCAGCTTAAGCAAAATAACAGGGGACTATGGCTACACCTTC. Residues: CASSLSKITGDYGYTF.

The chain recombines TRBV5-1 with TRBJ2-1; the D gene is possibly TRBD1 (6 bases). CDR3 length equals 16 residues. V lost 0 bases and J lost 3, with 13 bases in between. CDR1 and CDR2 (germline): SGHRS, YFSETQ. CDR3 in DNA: TGCGCCAGCAGCTTGGCCTTGGGGGCCCTCTACAATGAGCAGTTCTTC. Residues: CASSLALGALYNEQFF.

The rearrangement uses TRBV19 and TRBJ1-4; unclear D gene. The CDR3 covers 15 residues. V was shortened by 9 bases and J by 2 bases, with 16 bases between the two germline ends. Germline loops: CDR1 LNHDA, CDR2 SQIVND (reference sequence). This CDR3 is CASRPLEATNEKLFF. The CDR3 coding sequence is TGTGCCAGCCGGCCCTTGGAGGCGACTAATGAAAAACTGTTTTTT.

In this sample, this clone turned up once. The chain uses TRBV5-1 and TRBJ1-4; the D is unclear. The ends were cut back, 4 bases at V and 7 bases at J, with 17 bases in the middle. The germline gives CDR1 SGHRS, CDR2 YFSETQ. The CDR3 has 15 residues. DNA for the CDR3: TGCGCCAGCAGCACCTCGACAAGACAACCTGAAAAACTGTTTTTT. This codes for CASSTSTRQPEKLFF.

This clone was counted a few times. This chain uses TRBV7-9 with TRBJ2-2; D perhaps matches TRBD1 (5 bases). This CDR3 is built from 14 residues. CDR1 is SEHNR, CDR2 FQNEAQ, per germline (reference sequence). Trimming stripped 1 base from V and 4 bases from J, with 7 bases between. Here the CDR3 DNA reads TGTGCCAGCAGCTTAGAGCAGGGCACCGGGGAGCTGTTTTTT. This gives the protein CASSLEQGTGELFF.

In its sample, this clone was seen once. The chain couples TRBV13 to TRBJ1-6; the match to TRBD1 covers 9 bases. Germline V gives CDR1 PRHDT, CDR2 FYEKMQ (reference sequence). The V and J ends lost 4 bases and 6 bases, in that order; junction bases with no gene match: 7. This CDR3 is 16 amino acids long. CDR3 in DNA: TGTGCCAGCAGCTCCGCGACAGGGGGATCTAATTCACCCCTCCACTTT. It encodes CASSSATGGSNSPLHF.

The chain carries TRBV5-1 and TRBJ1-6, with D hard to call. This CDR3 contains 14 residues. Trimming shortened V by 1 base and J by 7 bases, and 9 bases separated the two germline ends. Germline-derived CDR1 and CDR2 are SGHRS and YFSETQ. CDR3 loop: CASSLTGGNSPLHF. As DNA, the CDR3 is TGCGCCAGCAGCTTGACGGGCGGGAATTCACCCCTCCACTTT.

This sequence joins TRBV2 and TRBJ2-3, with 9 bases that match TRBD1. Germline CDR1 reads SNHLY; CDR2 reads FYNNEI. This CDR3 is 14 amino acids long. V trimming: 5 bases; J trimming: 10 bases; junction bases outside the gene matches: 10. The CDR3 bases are TGTGCCAGCAGTCCGGGACAGGGCATCACTCCGCAGTATTTT. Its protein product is CASSPGQGITPQYF.

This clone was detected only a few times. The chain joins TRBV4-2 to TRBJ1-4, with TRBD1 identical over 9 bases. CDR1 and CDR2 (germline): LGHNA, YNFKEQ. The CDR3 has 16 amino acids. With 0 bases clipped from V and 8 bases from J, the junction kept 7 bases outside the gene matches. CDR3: CASSQEAGQGAEKLFF. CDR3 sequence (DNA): TGTGCCAGCAGCCAAGAGGCGGGACAGGGTGCCGAAAAACTGTTTTTT.

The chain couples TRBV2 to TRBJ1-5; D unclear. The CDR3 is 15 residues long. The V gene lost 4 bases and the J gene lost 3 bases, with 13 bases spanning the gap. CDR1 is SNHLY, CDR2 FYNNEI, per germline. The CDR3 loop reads CASSVLGRVNQPQHF. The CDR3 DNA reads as TGTGCCAGCAGTGTATTAGGGAGGGTCAATCAGCCCCAGCATTTT.

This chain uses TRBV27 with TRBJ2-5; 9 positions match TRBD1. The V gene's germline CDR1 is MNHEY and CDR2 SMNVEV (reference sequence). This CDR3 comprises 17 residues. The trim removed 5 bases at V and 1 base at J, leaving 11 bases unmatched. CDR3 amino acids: CASSPLHRGPFQETQYF. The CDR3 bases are TGTGCCAGCAGTCCCCTACACAGGGGGCCCTTCCAAGAGACCCAGTACTTC.

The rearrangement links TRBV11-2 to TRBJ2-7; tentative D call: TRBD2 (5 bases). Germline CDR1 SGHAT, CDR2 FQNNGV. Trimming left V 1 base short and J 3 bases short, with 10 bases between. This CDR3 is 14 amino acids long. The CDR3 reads CASSLGAEDYEQYF. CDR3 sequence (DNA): TGTGCCAGCAGCTTAGGAGCGGAAGACTACGAGCAGTACTTC.

The CDR3, as DNA: TGTGCCAGCGGATGGACCCCGACGGGGTTGAATTCACCCCTCCACTTT. Translation gives CASGWTPTGLNSPLHF. V is TRBV27 and J is TRBJ1-6; D remains ambiguous. Germline CDR1 is MNHEY and CDR2 is SMNVEV (reference sequence). Trimming removed 8 bases at V and 7 bases at J, with 21 bases between. The CDR3 is 16 amino acids.

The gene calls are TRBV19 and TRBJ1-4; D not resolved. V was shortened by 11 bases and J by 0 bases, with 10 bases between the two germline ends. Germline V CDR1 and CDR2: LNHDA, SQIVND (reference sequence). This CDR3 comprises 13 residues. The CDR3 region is CAASPATNEKLFF. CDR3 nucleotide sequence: TGTGCCGCCAGTCCAGCAACTAATGAAAAACTGTTTTTT.

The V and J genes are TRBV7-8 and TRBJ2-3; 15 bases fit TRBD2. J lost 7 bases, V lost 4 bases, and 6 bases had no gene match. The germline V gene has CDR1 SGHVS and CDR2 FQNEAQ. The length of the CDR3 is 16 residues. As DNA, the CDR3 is TGTGCCAGCAGCTCGGGGACTAGCGGGGGGCCATATACGCAGTATTTT. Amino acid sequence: CASSSGTSGGPYTQYF.

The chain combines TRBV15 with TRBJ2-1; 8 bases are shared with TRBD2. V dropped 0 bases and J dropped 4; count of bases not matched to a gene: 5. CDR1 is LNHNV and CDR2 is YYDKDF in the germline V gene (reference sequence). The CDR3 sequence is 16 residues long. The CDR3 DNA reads TGTGCCACCAGCAGAGAATCGGGGGGGCCGTACAATGAGCAGTTCTTC. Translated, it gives CATSRESGGPYNEQFF.

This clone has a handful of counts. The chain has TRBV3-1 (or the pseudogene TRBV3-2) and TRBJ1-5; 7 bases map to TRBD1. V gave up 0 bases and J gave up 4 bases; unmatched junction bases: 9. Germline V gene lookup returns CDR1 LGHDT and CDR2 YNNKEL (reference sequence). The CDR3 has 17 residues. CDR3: CASSQDNPDRVNQPQHF. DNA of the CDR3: TGTGCCAGCAGCCAAGATAATCCCGACAGGGTTAATCAGCCCCAGCATTTT.

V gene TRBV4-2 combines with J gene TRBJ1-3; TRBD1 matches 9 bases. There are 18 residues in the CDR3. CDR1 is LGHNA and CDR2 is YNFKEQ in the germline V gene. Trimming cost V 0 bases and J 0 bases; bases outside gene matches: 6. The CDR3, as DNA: TGTGCCAGCAGCCAAGATCGGGACAGGGTAAGCTCTGGAAACACCATATATTTT. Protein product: CASSQDRDRVSSGNTIYF.

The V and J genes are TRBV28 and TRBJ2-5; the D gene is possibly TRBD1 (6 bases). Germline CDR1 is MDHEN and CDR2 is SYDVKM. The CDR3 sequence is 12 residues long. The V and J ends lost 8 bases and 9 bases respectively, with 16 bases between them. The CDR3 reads CASHLGAPPQYF. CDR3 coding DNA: TGTGCCAGCCACCTGGGGGCCCCCCCCCAGTACTTC.